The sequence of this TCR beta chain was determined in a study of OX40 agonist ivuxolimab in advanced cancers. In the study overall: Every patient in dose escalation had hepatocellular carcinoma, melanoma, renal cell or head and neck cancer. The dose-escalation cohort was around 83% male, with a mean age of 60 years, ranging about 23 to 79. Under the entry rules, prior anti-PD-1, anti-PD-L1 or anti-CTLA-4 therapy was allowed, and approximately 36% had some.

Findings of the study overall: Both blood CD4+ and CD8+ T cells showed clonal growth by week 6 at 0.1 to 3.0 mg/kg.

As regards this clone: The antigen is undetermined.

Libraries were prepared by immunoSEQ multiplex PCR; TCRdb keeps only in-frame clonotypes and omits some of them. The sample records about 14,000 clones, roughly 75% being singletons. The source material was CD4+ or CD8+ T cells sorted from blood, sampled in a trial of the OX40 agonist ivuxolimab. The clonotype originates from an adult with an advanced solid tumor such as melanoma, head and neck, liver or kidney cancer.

CDR3 in DNA: TGTGCCAGCAGCCCCCCGCGGGGCGCTGGAAACACCATATATTTT. It is translated as CASSPPRGAGNTIYF. The chain is built from TRBV11-1 and TRBJ1-3, with D possibly TRBD1 on 5 matching bases. V was pared by 5 bases and J by 2 bases, with 13 bases between. This CDR3 region has 15 residues. The germline V gene has CDR1 SGHAT and CDR2 FQDESV (reference sequence).